This T cell receptor (beta chain) was observed in a study of blood T cell repertoires in COVID-19. Study context: In each case, the material was cDNA or gDNA derived from T cells, B-cell-depleted T cells, or PBMCs.

This clone was observed a few times. CDR3 size: 16 residues. Trimming cost V 4 bases and J 4 bases; bases outside gene matches: 11. CDR1 is LGHDT, CDR2 YNNKEL, per germline (reference sequence). Study processing details: Scientists estimated how many nucleated cells there were by amplifying reference gene primers. The repertoire was sequenced with immunoSEQ multiplex PCR; TCRdb's copy has only in-frame clones and lacks some. The V and J calls and the clone size are those of that table, but D and trimming were determined from the DNA. Here the sample spans hundreds of thousands of clones, roughly 89% being singletons.

This TCR derives from a woman in her twenties or thirties with active or convalescent COVID-19. The J gene is TRBJ2-7, the V gene TRBV3-1 (or the pseudogene TRBV3-2), with 9 bases identical to TRBD2. Sequenced input: peripheral blood. CDR3: CASSPSRGTSSYEQYF. The CDR3 nucleotides read TGTGCCAGCAGCCCCAGCAGAGGGACTAGCTCTTACGAGCAGTACTTC.